What follows is one TCR beta chain and its context. The specificity of this receptor is unknown. No base-level quality is on record; no much larger clone is a single base apart. Whole blood was collected in K2EDTA tubes by collaborating institutions according to the institutions' own protocols. Collaborator samples were shipped for TCRbeta analysis as frozen whole blood, isolated PBMCs, or DNA extracted from either sample type. The immunoSEQ Assay, a bias-controlled multiplex PCR, was used to amplify TCRbeta CDR3 regions from genomic DNA. Processing in the source paper ran as follows. Within the assay, amplification of reference gene primers was used to estimate how many nucleated cells each sample contained. To quantify the absolute abundance of each unique TCRbeta CDR3 rearrangement, sequence reads were collapsed and filtered. For each sample, productive Simpson clonality was calculated as the square root of Simpson's diversity index across productive rearrangements. What TCRdb holds here is the immuneACCESS table cut down to in-frame rearrangements. Part of the clones is not present; checked against another copy, under half of the missing clones reflect an unresolved V gene, and the others are unexplained. V and J calls and clone size are as listed in that table; D and trimming were resolved from the DNA. The sample records approximately 50,000 clones, 83% of which are singletons. The ten largest clones add up to over 4.5% of the sample.

The record originates from a study of blood T cell repertoires in COVID-19 (dated by TCRdb to 2018 to 2021). Regarding the complete study: Samples from collaborators originated in the United States, Italy and Spain and spanned both the acute and convalescent phases of COVID-19. The prospective study material was composed of cDNA or gDNA derived from T cells, B-cell-depleted T cells, or PBMCs. Subjects who had been exposed to COVID-19, were actively infected with it, or had recovered from it provided the deeply sampled blood TCRbeta repertoires that made up the dataset. A freely available public database, intended as a resource for researchers studying the immune response to SARS-CoV-2, is where the repertoires were released. The samples were drawn from the first 160 participants of the ongoing ImmuneRACE study and from 1,254 subjects provided by 6 global collaborators. Nearly every sample came with metadata listing a de-identified subject ID, COVID-19 status, age in years and sex. HLA class I and class II types, where available, came from metadata supplied by the sample provider rather than from assay-based typing. Overall results and qualifications from the work: The quantity of clinical and demographic metadata differed by source and by participant and was supplied without curation.

The V and J ends are trimmed by 5 bases and 6 bases, leaving 23 bases between them. Per the germline V gene (reference sequence), LNHDA is the CDR1 and SQIVND is the CDR2. The CDR3 sequence holds 16 residues, the cysteine and phenylalanine included. Left in the record is the CDR3 DNA by itself, 48 bases read in frame from the first base. The receptor's source is a human donor in a cohort sampled during active COVID-19. The V and J segments used are TRBV19 and TRBJ2-7; TRBD1 is possibly the D segment (8 matching bases). Sequencing used peripheral blood. The base sequence is TGTGCCAGTAGTCCAGGAAGTACTTACAGGGGGGGCGAGCAGTACTTC. It is translated as CASSPGSTYRGGEQYF. With all but the CDR3 taken from the reference TRBV19 and TRBJ2-7 genes, the full variable domain is: DGGITQSPKYLFRKEGQNVTLSCEQNLNHDAMYWYRQDPGQGLRLIYYSQIVNDFQKGDIAEGYSVSREKKESFPLTVTSAQKNPTAFYLCASSPGSTYRGGEQYFGPGTRLTVT.